Each of the 6 T cell receptor beta chains below was sequenced from the same sample in a study of technical replicates of blood from several donors (dated by TCRdb to 2016 to 2017). Library creation used the immunoSEQ multiplex PCR assay. TCRdb stores this immuneACCESS table with in-frame sequences only. Part of the clones is absent; in the studies checked, under half of the shortfall reflects unresolved V genes, and no reason is known for the rest. This sample gives 79,000 or so clones in total; 75% to 95% of them show up just once. 0.25% of the sample belongs to the ten largest clones. Source material: T cells isolated from PBMCs. These receptors were collected from a human donor in good health.

This clone was detected once. CDR3 bases: TGTGCCAGCAAGCTCCTAGACAGTACCTACGAGCAGTACTTC. This encodes CASKLLDSTYEQYF. This sequence joins TRBV6-1 and TRBJ2-7; D is perhaps TRBD1 (5 bases). V was trimmed by 7 bases and J by 2 bases, leaving 15 bases between them. Per germline, CDR1 MNHNS and CDR2 SASEGT. This CDR3 contains 14 residues.

The chain employs TRBV30 and TRBJ1-1, with 9 bases aligning to TRBD1. Germline values: CDR1 GTSNPN, CDR2 SVGIG (reference sequence). V was pared by 0 bases and J by 6 bases, with 5 bases of the junction left unmatched. This CDR3 spans 14 amino acids. CDR3 protein: CAWSVGTGRSEAFF. DNA of the CDR3: TGTGCCTGGAGTGTTGGGACAGGGCGGTCTGAAGCTTTCTTT.

The chain combines TRBV6-5 with TRBJ2-1, with TRBD2 matching 11 bases. This CDR3 contains 14 residues. V shed 5 bases, J shed 7 bases, and the junction held 4 bases outside the gene matches. CDR1 and CDR2 from the germline V gene are MNHEY and SVGAGI. CDR3: CASSHSGRGNEQFF. The CDR3 DNA is TGTGCCAGCAGTCATAGCGGGAGGGGAAATGAGCAGTTCTTC.

The chain combines TRBV5-1 with TRBJ2-1; 15 bases agree with TRBD2. Germline V gene lookup returns CDR1 SGHRS and CDR2 YFSETQ. This CDR3 has 19 amino acids. V lost 3 bases and J lost 8; bases outside the gene matches: 15. The CDR3 sequence: CASSSTGTSGRLVSDEQFF. As DNA, the CDR3 is TGCGCCAGCAGCTCGACGGGGACTAGCGGGAGGCTTGTAAGTGATGAGCAGTTCTTC.

A single count supports this clone. The chain links TRBV9 to TRBJ2-1, with 7 bases identical to TRBD2. From germline, CDR1 is SGDLS and CDR2 YYNGEE. V trimming: 3 bases; J trimming: 6 bases; junction bases outside the gene matches: 3. This CDR3 is built from 13 residues. In DNA form, the CDR3 reads TGTGCCAGCAGCGCCGGGACTATCAATGAGCAGTTCTTC. Protein: CASSAGTINEQFF.

The chain recombines TRBV4-2 with TRBJ1-5; weak D call: TRBD1 (6 bases). The CDR3 sequence is 16 residues long. Trimming stripped 1 base from V and 4 bases from J, with 14 bases between. The germline gives CDR1 LGHNA, CDR2 YNFKEQ. CDR3 in DNA: TGTGCCAGCAGCCAAGTAGGGGGAGAAGAGAATCAGCCCCAGCATTTT. It yields the protein CASSQVGGEENQPQHF.